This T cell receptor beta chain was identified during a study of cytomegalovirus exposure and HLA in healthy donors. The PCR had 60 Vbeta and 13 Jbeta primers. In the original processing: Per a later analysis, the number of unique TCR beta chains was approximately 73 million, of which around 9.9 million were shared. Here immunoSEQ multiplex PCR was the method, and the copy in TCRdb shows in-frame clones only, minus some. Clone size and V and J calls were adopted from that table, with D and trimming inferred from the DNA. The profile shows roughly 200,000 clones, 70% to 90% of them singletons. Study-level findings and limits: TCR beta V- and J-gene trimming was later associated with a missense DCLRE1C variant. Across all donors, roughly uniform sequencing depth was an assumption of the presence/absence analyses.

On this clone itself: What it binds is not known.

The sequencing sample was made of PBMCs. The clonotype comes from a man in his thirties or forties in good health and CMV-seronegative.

The CDR3 protein is CASSPVGQGNSPLHF. The DNA for the CDR3 is TGCGCCAGCAGCCCAGTCGGACAAGGGAATTCACCCCTCCACTTT. The V call is TRBV4-3, the J call TRBJ1-6, with D perhaps TRBD1 (5 bases). This CDR3 is 15 amino acids long. Germline CDR1 LGHNA, CDR2 YSLEER. Trimming pared 4 bases from V and 7 bases from J, leaving 14 bases between.